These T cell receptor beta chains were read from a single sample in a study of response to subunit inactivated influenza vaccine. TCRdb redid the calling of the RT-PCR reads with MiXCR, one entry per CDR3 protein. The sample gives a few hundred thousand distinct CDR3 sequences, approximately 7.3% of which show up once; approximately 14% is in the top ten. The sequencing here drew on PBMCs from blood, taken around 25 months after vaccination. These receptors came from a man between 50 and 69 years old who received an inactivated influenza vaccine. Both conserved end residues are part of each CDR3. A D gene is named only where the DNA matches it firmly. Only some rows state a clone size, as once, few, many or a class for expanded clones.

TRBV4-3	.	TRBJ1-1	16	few	CASSQEGRGRNTEAFF	TGCGCCAGCAGCCAAGAAGGTAGGGGACGGAACACTGAAGCTTTCTTT
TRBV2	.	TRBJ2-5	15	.	CASSGTTYLPKTQYF	TGTGCCAGCAGTGGGACAACGTACCTCCCAAAGACCCAGTACTTC
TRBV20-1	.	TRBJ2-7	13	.	CSARRQLGEEQYF	TGCAGTGCTAGACGGCAGCTCGGTGAGGAGCAGTACTTC
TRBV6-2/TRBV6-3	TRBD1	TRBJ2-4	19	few	CASSYVRDRYHEPKNIQYF	TGTGCCAGCAGTTACGTTCGGGACAGATACCATGAACCTAAAAACATTCAGTACTTC
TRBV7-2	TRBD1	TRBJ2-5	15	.	CASSLDRGEWETQYF	TGTGCCAGCAGCTTAGACAGGGGGGAGTGGGAGACCCAGTACTTC
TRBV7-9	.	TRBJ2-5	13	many	CASSADLGETQYF	TGTGCCAGCAGCGCGGACCTGGGGGAGACCCAGTACTTC
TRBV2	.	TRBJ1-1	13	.	CASRRDFSTEAFF	TGTGCCAGCAGAAGGGATTTTAGCACTGAAGCTTTCTTT
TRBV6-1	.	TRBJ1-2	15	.	CASSEMGSWNYGYTF	TGTGCCAGCAGTGAAATGGGCAGCTGGAACTATGGCTACACCTTC
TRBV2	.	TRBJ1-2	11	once	CASRENHGYTF	TGTGCCAGCAGAGAGAACCATGGCTACACCTTC
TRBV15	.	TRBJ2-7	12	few	CATSSPRDEQYF	TGTGCCACCAGCAGCCCCCGGGACGAGCAGTACTTC
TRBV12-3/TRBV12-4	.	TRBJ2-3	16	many	CASTDTIGGDADTQYF	TGTGCCAGCACAGACACGATAGGCGGGGACGCAGATACGCAGTATTTT
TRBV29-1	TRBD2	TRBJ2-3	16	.	CSAKGLAGLLPDTQYF	TGCAGCGCAAAAGGACTAGCCGGTTTATTGCCAGATACGCAGTATTTT
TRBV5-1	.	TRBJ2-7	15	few	CASSLVVGQSDEQYF	TGCGCCAGCAGCTTGGTCGTGGGGCAGAGCGACGAGCAGTACTTC
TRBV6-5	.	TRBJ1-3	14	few	CASSYRGSGNTIYF	TGTGCCAGCAGTTACAGGGGCTCTGGAAACACCATATATTTT
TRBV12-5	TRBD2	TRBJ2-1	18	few	CASGPGVAGDASYNEQFF	TGTGCTAGTGGTCCCGGGGTAGCGGGGGATGCGTCCTACAATGAGCAGTTCTTC
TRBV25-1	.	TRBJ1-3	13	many	CASGRYSGNTIYF	TGTGCCTCCGGGAGATACTCTGGAAACACCATATATTTT
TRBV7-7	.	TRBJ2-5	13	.	CASSPEGLKTQYF	TGTGCCAGCAGCCCCGAAGGGTTGAAGACCCAGTACTTC
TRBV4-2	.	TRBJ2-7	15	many	CASSQEGSGPDEQYF	TGTGCCAGCAGCCAAGAAGGTAGCGGACCCGACGAGCAGTACTTC
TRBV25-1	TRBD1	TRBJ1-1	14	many	CASSDPGGGTEAFF	TGTGCCAGCAGTGACCCAGGGGGAGGGACTGAAGCTTTCTTT
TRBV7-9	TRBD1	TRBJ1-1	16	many	CASSARDRTMNTEAFF	TGTGCCAGCAGCGCCCGGGACAGGACGATGAACACTGAAGCTTTCTTT
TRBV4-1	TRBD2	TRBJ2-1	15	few	CASSQGLAGVIEQFF	TGCGCCAGCAGCCAAGGACTAGCGGGAGTAATTGAGCAGTTCTTC
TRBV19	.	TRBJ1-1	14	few	CASSINLEGPEAFF	TGTGCCAGTAGTATAAATCTGGAGGGCCCTGAAGCTTTCTTT
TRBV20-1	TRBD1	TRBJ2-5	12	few	CSAATGVETQYF	TGCAGTGCTGCAACAGGGGTAGAGACCCAGTACTTC
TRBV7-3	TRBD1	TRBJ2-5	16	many	CASSLMGQNIQETQYF	TGTGCCAGCAGCTTGATGGGACAGAACATACAAGAGACCCAGTACTTC
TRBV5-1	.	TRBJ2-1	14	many	CASSFGGEYNEQFF	TGCGCCAGCAGCTTTGGCGGAGAGTACAATGAGCAGTTCTTC
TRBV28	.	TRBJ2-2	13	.	CASLTRGTGELFF	TGTGCCAGCCTAACCAGGGGCACCGGGGAGCTGTTTTTT
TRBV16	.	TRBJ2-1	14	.	CASSLLGRYNEQFF	TGTGCCAGCAGCCTATTGGGCCGCTACAATGAGCAGTTCTTC
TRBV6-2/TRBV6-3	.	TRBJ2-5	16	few	CASSYGPDSFQETQYF	TGTGCCAGCAGTTACGGCCCCGACAGCTTCCAAGAGACCCAGTACTTC
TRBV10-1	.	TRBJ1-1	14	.	CASSESWGQTEAFF	TGCGCCAGCAGTGAGTCGTGGGGGCAAACTGAAGCTTTCTTT
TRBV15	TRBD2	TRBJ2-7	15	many	CATSREAGVTYEQYF	TGTGCCACCAGCAGAGAAGCGGGAGTCACCTACGAGCAGTACTTC
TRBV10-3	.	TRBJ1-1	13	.	CAISLDFNTEAFF	TGTGCCATCAGCTTAGACTTCAACACTGAAGCTTTCTTT
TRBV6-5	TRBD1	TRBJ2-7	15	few	CASSYSSTGTLEQYF	TGTGCCAGCAGTTACTCCTCGACAGGGACCCTCGAGCAGTACTTC
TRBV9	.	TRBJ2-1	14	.	CASSVDGRVYEQFF	TGTGCCAGCAGCGTAGATGGCAGGGTATATGAGCAGTTCTTC
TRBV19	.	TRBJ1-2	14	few	CASNPPDRAYGYTF	TGTGCCAGTAACCCCCCCGACCGAGCCTATGGCTACACCTTC
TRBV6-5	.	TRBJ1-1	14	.	CASSYSDGAPEAFF	TGTGCCAGCAGTTACTCTGACGGGGCCCCTGAAGCTTTCTTT
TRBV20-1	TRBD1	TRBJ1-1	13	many	CSARQGAGTEAFF	TGCAGTGCTAGACAGGGGGCGGGAACTGAAGCTTTCTTT
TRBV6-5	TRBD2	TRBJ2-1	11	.	CASSHGREQFF	TGTGCCAGCAGTCACGGGAGGGAGCAGTTCTTC
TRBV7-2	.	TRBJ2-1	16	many	CASSFRTRNFYNEQFF	TGTGCCAGCAGCTTCCGTACCCGGAATTTCTACAATGAGCAGTTCTTC
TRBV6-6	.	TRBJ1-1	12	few	CASSVLNTEAFF	TGTGCCAGCAGCGTACTAAACACTGAAGCTTTCTTT
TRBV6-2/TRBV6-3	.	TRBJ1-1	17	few	CASSYSTLAKWDTEAFF	TGTGCCAGCAGTTACTCTACCCTAGCTAAGTGGGACACTGAAGCTTTCTTT
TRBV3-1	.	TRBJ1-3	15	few	CASSQGQRAGNTIYF	TGTGCCAGCAGCCAGGGGCAGAGAGCTGGAAACACCATATATTTT
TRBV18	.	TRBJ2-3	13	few	CASSSLSADTQYF	TGTGCCAGCTCATCCCTCTCCGCAGATACGCAGTATTTT
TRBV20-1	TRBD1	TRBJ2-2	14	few	CSAGDRGHVGELFF	TGCAGTGCAGGGGACAGGGGGCATGTCGGGGAGCTGTTTTTT
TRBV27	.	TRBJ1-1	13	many	CASSDRRNTEAFF	TGTGCCAGCAGCGACAGGAGGAACACTGAAGCTTTCTTT
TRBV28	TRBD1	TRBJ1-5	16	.	CASNSGTDYSNQPQHF	TGTGCCAGTAATTCCGGGACAGACTATAGCAATCAGCCCCAGCATTTT
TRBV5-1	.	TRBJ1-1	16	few	CASSAGWGLDMAEAFF	TGCGCCAGCAGCGCGGGGTGGGGTCTGGATATGGCTGAAGCTTTCTTT
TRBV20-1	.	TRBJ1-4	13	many	CSANRIANEKLFF	TGCAGTGCTAATAGGATTGCTAATGAAAAACTGTTTTTT
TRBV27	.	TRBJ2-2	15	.	CASTTGAGAGGELFF	TGTGCCAGCACCACGGGAGCCGGAGCAGGCGGGGAGCTGTTTTTT
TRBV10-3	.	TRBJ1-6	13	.	CAISGTDNSPLHF	TGTGCCATCAGTGGGACAGATAATTCACCCCTCCACTTT
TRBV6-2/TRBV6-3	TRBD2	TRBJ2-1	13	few	CAASGLPSNEQFF	TGTGCCGCCTCGGGACTACCCTCTAATGAGCAGTTCTTC
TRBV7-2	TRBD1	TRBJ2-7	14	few	CASSSRMDRAEQYF	TGTGCCAGCAGCTCGAGAATGGACAGGGCGGAGCAGTACTTC
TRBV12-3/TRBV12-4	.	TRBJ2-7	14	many	CASSFGQGRGEQYF	TGTGCCAGCAGTTTCGGCCAGGGTAGAGGCGAGCAGTACTTC
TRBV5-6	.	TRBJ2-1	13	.	CASRRTGYNEQFF	TGTGCCAGCAGGAGGACTGGATACAATGAGCAGTTCTTC
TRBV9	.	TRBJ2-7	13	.	CASSTGGAYEQYF	TGTGCCAGCTCTACAGGTGGTGCCTACGAGCAGTACTTC
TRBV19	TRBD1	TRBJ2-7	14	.	CASSSSGQGAEQYF	TGTGCCAGTAGTAGCTCGGGACAGGGAGCCGAGCAGTACTTC
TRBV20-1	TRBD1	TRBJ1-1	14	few	CSAPRQGRNTEAFF	TGCAGTGCCCCGAGACAGGGGCGGAACACTGAAGCTTTCTTT